These 8 T cell receptor beta chains were sequenced from one sample in a study of Tregs in tolerant kidney transplant recipients. Data came from immunoSEQ multiplex PCR; TCRdb stores just in-frame clones and leaves some out. The sample records 100,000 to 130,000 clones, around 90% being singletons. The sample here was CD4+ T cells from blood, taken before the transplant. Every receptor here comes from a human donor who received a combined kidney and bone marrow transplant.

J is TRBJ2-3 and V is TRBV4-1; D may be TRBD2 (5 bases). Trimming removed 2 bases at V and 3 bases at J, with 15 bases between. Per the germline V gene, CDR1 is MGHRA and CDR2 is YSYEKL. The CDR3 length is 16 residues. The chain's CDR3 is CASSQSDGVVTDTQYF. The CDR3 DNA reads TGCGCCAGCAGCCAAAGCGACGGGGTGGTGACAGATACGCAGTATTTT.

The chain has TRBV4-1 and TRBJ1-3; 7 bases agree with TRBD1. V dropped 4 bases and J dropped 3; count of bases not matched to a gene: 9. Germline V CDR1 and CDR2: MGHRA, YSYEKL. CDR3 length equals 16 residues. The CDR3 loop reads CASSLAADRVGNTIYF. The DNA for the CDR3 is TGCGCCAGCAGCCTTGCAGCAGACAGGGTTGGAAACACCATATATTTT.

The genes are TRBV9 and TRBJ2-5; TRBD2 agrees at 8 bases. CDR3 length: 16 amino acids. V was pared by 0 bases and J by 2 bases, with 6 bases of the junction left unmatched. Germline V CDR1 and CDR2: SGDLS, YYNGEE. This chain's CDR3 is CASSVATGGGQETQYF. The CDR3 nucleotides are TGTGCCAGCAGCGTAGCTACCGGGGGGGGACAAGAGACCCAGTACTTC.

This clone was observed a few times. The chain joins TRBV7-2 to TRBJ1-1; 9 bases are a match to TRBD1. The length of the CDR3 is 14 residues. V lost 4 bases to trimming and J lost 11 bases; unmatched junction nucleotides: 11. Germline V CDR1 and CDR2: SGHTA, FQGNSA. The CDR3 loop reads CASSSPGQGIWAFF. DNA for the CDR3: TGTGCCAGCAGCTCTCCGGGACAGGGAATCTGGGCTTTCTTT. Full variable domain (remainder filled in from reference TRBV7-2 and TRBJ1-1): GAGVSQSPSNKVTEKGKDVELRCDPISGHTALYWYRQSLGQGLEFLIYFQGNSAPDKSGLPSDRFSAERTGGSVSTLTIQRTQQEDSAVYLCASSSPGQGIWAFFGQGTRLTVV.

The chain links TRBV5-4 to TRBJ2-1; D remains ambiguous. With 2 bases removed from V and 0 bases from J, the gap between germline ends came to 9 bases. CDR3 length: 15 residues. Germline V lookup: CDR1 SGHNT, CDR2 YYREEE (reference sequence). CDR3 in DNA: TGTGCCAGCAGCTTCAGGTCGAGCTCCTACAATGAGCAGTTCTTC. Protein product: CASSFRSSSYNEQFF. The full variable domain, completed using reference TRBV5-4 and TRBJ2-1, is ETGVTQSPTHLIKTRGQQVTLRCSSQSGHNTVSWYQQALGQGPQFIFQYYREEENGRGNFPPRFSGLQFPNYSSELNVNALELDDSALYLCASSFRSSSYNEQFFGPGTRLTVL.

The V gene is TRBV7-7, the J gene TRBJ2-7; D possibly corresponds to TRBD1 (6 bases). Trimming cost V 1 base and J 2 bases, with 9 bases left between them. CDR3 length equals 14 residues. Germline assignment: CDR1 SSHAT and CDR2 FNYEAQ (reference sequence). The CDR3 sequence: CASSLVPGAYEQYF. The CDR3 region has the DNA TGTGCCAGCAGCTTAGTGCCAGGGGCCTACGAGCAGTACTTC.

The gene calls are TRBV9 and TRBJ2-3; 7 positions match TRBD2. The V segment lost 3 bases and the J segment 5 bases; nucleotides outside the gene matches: 6. Per the germline V gene, CDR1 is SGDLS and CDR2 is YYNGEE. This CDR3 has 14 amino acids. CDR3 residues: CASSATGTIDTQYF. The CDR3 DNA reads TGTGCCAGCAGCGCCACCGGGACTATAGATACGCAGTATTTT.

V is TRBV7-2 and J is TRBJ2-7; perhaps TRBD2 as D (5 bases). The CDR3 covers 16 residues. The germline V gene has CDR1 SGHTA and CDR2 FQGNSA. Trimming left V 1 base short and J 0 bases short, with 13 bases between. The CDR3 here is CASSLVGKGSSYEQYF. CDR3 nucleotide sequence: TGTGCCAGCAGCTTAGTCGGGAAGGGAAGCTCCTACGAGCAGTACTTC. The whole variable domain, filled in from reference TRBV7-2 and TRBJ2-7, reads GAGVSQSPSNKVTEKGKDVELRCDPISGHTALYWYRQSLGQGLEFLIYFQGNSAPDKSGLPSDRFSAERTGGSVSTLTIQRTQQEDSAVYLCASSLVGKGSSYEQYFGPGTRLTVT.